This T cell receptor beta chain was recovered during a study of monozygotic twins with inflammatory bowel disease. Findings and limits, study-wide: No separation of different T cell subtypes was possible. Among twins, concordant and discordant pairs did not differ in repertoire similarity, possibly from limited power.

This CDR3 comprises 16 residues. CDR1 is MGHRA and CDR2 is YSYEKL in the germline V gene. TCRdb re-called the 5' RACE reads and catalogs CDR3 proteins one per entry, DNA excluded. The sample holds about 380,000 distinct CDR3 sequences. Worth noting for this clonotype: Its antigen is not known.

The chain uses TRBV4-1 and TRBJ1-5. The source material was blood. The sequence was collected from a human donor with ulcerative colitis or Crohn's disease, or a healthy co-twin of an affected twin (not recorded which). CDR3 loop: CASSLSEIGFNQPQHF.